A single sample is the source of the 4 T cell receptor beta chains below, sequenced in a study of blood T cells in healthy people across ages. Primed by a sample-barcoded 5' primer and a J-beta primer mix, a second PCR proceeded for roughly 6 to 12 cycles. Each CDR3 protein is one row after TCRdb ran MiXCR on the 5' RACE reads. The table includes about 930,000 distinct CDR3 sequences, under 35% detected once. This sample also belongs to another study, concerning T cells of mothers and their children.

The sequencing sample was made of blood. The source of these receptors is a woman aged 40-49 years in good health.

This clonotype was counted many times. This chain connects TRBV29-1 to TRBJ1-2; D remains unclear. The germline V and J ends were trimmed by 3 bases and 7 bases, with 9 bases remaining between them. The CDR3 runs to 11 residues. CDR1 is SQVTM and CDR2 is ANQGSEA in the germline V gene. CDR3 DNA: TGCAGCGTTGAGCTCGCGGCTGGCTACACCTTC. Its translation is CSVELAAGYTF.

In this sample, this clonotype turned up a few times. The chain employs TRBV7-9 and TRBJ2-7; tentatively, D is TRBD1 (5 bases). The V gene lost 1 base and the J gene lost 6 bases, with 10 bases spanning the gap. The CDR3 consists of 13 residues. The germline V gene has CDR1 SEHNR and CDR2 FQNEAQ (reference sequence). CDR3 sequence (DNA): TGTGCCAGCAGCTTAGTGGGGCCATCCGAGCAGTACTTC. Its translation: CASSLVGPSEQYF.

This clonotype has just a few counts. CDR3 sequence reads: CASSTAPTSGGSYGYTF. In DNA form, the CDR3 reads TGTGCCAGCAGCACCGCTCCCACGTCGGGGGGAAGTTATGGCTACACCTTC. The chain uses TRBV28 and TRBJ1-2, with a possible D match to TRBD1 (5 bases). Germline CDR1 MDHEN, CDR2 SYDVKM. The CDR3 consists of 17 residues. V dropped 6 bases and J dropped 5 bases, with 25 bases sitting between them.

This clonotype has only one observation. V usage is TRBV6-2 or TRBV6-3 and J usage is TRBJ2-2; D gene uncertain. CDR1 is MNHEY, CDR2 SVGEGT, per germline. The CDR3 is made up of 13 amino acids. Trimming cost V 8 bases and J 1 base, with 8 bases left between them. CDR3 sequence reads: CASQDQNTGELFF. In nucleotides, the CDR3 is TGTGCCAGCCAGGACCAGAACACCGGGGAGCTGTTTTTT.